The clone carrying this TCR beta chain was counted once. With random hexamers, about 0.5 to 1 ug RNA was reverse transcribed. Across 54 Vbeta and 13 Jbeta, immunoSEQ multiplex PCR amplified TCR beta CDR3. TCRdb called the immunoSEQ multiplex PCR reads again in MiXCR, with one record for every CDR3 protein. The table shows some 180,000 distinct CDR3 sequences, with about 93% occurring only once. This entry comes from a study of CD8 T cells in Susac syndrome. The sequenced target, TCR beta, came from blood CD8+ and CD4+ T cells. This CDR3 has 15 residues. CDR1 is SGHDT and CDR2 is YYEEEE in the germline V gene. V lost 3 bases and J lost 6, with 16 bases in between.

J is TRBJ2-1 and V is TRBV5-6; D is possibly TRBD2 (6 bases). The sequenced material came from CD4+ T cells from PBMCs. The receptor was derived from a human donor with Susac syndrome. The CDR3 coding sequence is TGTGCCAGCAGCTATCTGACTAGTGTTGTCAATGAGCAGTTCTTC. This encodes CASSYLTSVVNEQFF.